Following are 21 T cell receptor beta chains from one sample sequenced in a study of T cells in women clearing cervical HPV infection. TCRdb's copy holds only in-frame clones and misses some; the assay was immunoSEQ multiplex PCR. The listing records about 48,000 clones. The sample consisted of blood buffy coat. All receptors come from a woman between 18 and 70 years old with a cervical HPV16 infection that either progressed to CIN3+ or cleared (not recorded which).

Remarks on this clone: From the germline J gene comes the end of the CDR3, since the read stops 3 residues before it. The chain links TRBV5-4 to TRBJ1-4; TRBD1 aligns across 10 bases. This CDR3 region has 16 residues. Trimming removed 0 bases from V and 7 bases from J; junction bases left unmatched: 6. Germline CDR1 and CDR2: SGHNT and YYREEE (reference sequence). The DNA read from the CDR3 is TGTGCCAGCAGCTTGGGGGACAGGGGAAGAGGTGAAAAA. Its translation: CASSLGDRGRGEK. The full-length CDR3 reads as CASSLGDRGRGEKLFF.

Turning to this clone: The missing CDR3 end, 3 residues past where the read stops, is filled in from the germline J gene. The genes are TRBV19 and TRBJ2-7, with D possibly matching TRBD1 (6 bases). The germline gives CDR1 LNHDA, CDR2 SQIVND (reference sequence). Trimming pared 8 bases from V and 2 bases from J, leaving 10 bases between. The CDR3 runs 12 residues. The CDR3 here is CASQTGTYEQYF. CDR3 bases read: TGTGCCAGTCAAACAGGGACCTACGAG.

A word on this clone: The DNA ends 3 residues before the CDR3 does, and the rest of the CDR3 is filled in from the germline J gene. The J gene is TRBJ2-1, the V gene TRBV5-1; 11 bases map to TRBD2. CDR1 is SGHRS and CDR2 is YFSETQ in the germline V gene. J lost 8 bases, V lost 2 bases, and 12 bases had no gene match. This CDR3 spans 17 amino acids. The sequenced part of the CDR3 DNA is TGCGCCAGCAGCTTAGGTGGGGGACTAGCGGTGGGTGATGAG. Translating it yields CASSLGGGLAVGDE. Given in full, the CDR3 is CASSLGGGLAVGDEQFF.

About this clone: The read terminates 3 residues ahead of where the CDR3 ends, so the germline J gene completes it. This chain links TRBV7-2 with TRBJ2-7; D perhaps matches TRBD2 (5 bases). The CDR3 is 15 amino acids. V lost 3 bases, J lost 6 bases, and 18 bases lay in between. Germline-derived CDR1 and CDR2 are SGHTA and FQGNSA. The CDR3: CASSFLTGSNGEQYF. The CDR3 bases that were read are TGTGCCAGCAGCTTCCTAACGGGGAGTAACGGCGAG. Drawing the rest from reference TRBV7-2 and TRBJ2-7, the complete variable domain is GAGVSQSPSNKVTEKGKDVELRCDPISGHTALYWYRQSLGQGLEFLIYFQGNSAPDKSGLPSDRFSAERTGGSVSTLTIQRTQQEDSAVYLCASSFLTGSNGEQYFGPGTRLTVT.

Concerning this clone: The CDR3 goes on 3 residues after the read ends, and that part is filled in from the germline J gene. The chain carries TRBV12-3 or TRBV12-4 and TRBJ2-5; perhaps TRBD2 as D (6 bases). Trimming removed 6 bases from V and 2 bases from J, with 10 bases in between. The CDR3 sequence is 13 residues long. The DNA read from the CDR3 is TGTGCCAGCAGCCCGGGACTTCAAGAGACC. Translated: CASSPGLQET. The whole CDR3 is CASSPGLQETQYF.

Judged by frequency, this clone is medium-sized. Coverage ceases 3 residues before the CDR3 finishes, and the germline J gene fills in the end. V and J are TRBV20-1 and TRBJ2-1; the match to TRBD2 covers 7 bases. This CDR3 spans 17 amino acids. V shed 4 bases, J shed 4 bases, and the junction held 16 bases outside the gene matches. Looked up from germline, CDR1 is DFQATT and CDR2 is SNEGSKA (reference sequence). The CDR3 sequence: CSAIDRKGGGLYNEQFF. The DNA read from the CDR3 is TGCAGTGCTATTGATAGGAAGGGCGGGGGACTTTACAATGAG.

To note about this clone: Read sequence stops 3 residues before the CDR3 end, and the germline J gene provides the missing end. V and J are TRBV28 and TRBJ1-2; 10 nucleotides match TRBD1. The CDR3 is 16 residues long. Unmatched junction bases numbered 10, after V lost 5 bases and J lost 4 bases. Germline CDR1 reads MDHEN; CDR2 reads SYDVKM. The CDR3 protein is CASSEVPGQGPYGYTF. The CDR3 bases that were read are TGTGCCAGCAGTGAGGTGCCGGGACAGGGGCCCTATGGC.

Points on this clone: The read falls 3 residues short of the CDR3 end, and the missing part is taken from the germline J gene. The genes are TRBV9 and TRBJ2-3, with TRBD2 identical over 10 bases. Germline V gene sequence: CDR1 SGDLS, CDR2 YYNGEE. After removal of 0 bases from V and 2 bases from J, the junction contained 3 bases not matched to a gene. The CDR3 runs to 16 residues. CDR3 in amino acids: CASSVELAGTTDTQYF. CDR3 DNA (partial): TGTGCCAGCAGCGTAGAACTAGCGGGGACCACAGATACG.

Comments on this clone: The read terminates 3 residues ahead of where the CDR3 ends, so the germline J gene completes it. The V gene is TRBV19, the J gene TRBJ2-2, with D maybe TRBD1 (5 bases). CDR1 and CDR2 (germline): LNHDA, SQIVND (reference sequence). This CDR3 contains 15 residues. V was clipped by 3 bases and J by 1 base, with 9 bases between them. CDR3: CASSIHTGNTGELFF. The covered CDR3 bases are TGTGCCAGTAGTATCCATACAGGGAACACCGGGGAG.

As to this clone: Read data end 3 residues before the CDR3 end; the end is taken from the germline J gene. V gene TRBV29-1 combines with J gene TRBJ1-5; 7 bases agree with TRBD1. Trimming cost V 4 bases and J 8 bases; bases outside gene matches: 8. Germline V gene data show CDR1 as SQVTM and CDR2 as ANQGSEA. The CDR3 totals 13 residues. The CDR3 DNA, read in part, is TGCAGCGTTGGGGAGGGGGCGGGTGAGCCC. Translated, it gives CSVGEGAGEP. The whole CDR3 region reads CSVGEGAGEPQHF. The full variable domain, in which reference TRBV29-1 and TRBJ1-5 provide the parts outside the CDR3, is SAVISQKPSRDICQRGTSLTIQCQVDSQVTMMFWYRQQPGQSLTLIATANQGSEATYESGFVIDKFPISRPNLTFSTLTVSNMSPEDSSIYLCSVGEGAGEPQHFGDGTRLSIL.

With respect to this clone: The read ends 3 residues shy of where the CDR3 ends; the end is completed using the germline J gene. The chain combines TRBV6-2 or TRBV6-3 with TRBJ1-2; 8 positions agree with TRBD1. The CDR3 contains 13 residues. Germline V lookup: CDR1 MNHEY, CDR2 SVGEGT. CDR3 protein: CASSYQGAKGYTF. The sequenced part of the CDR3 DNA is TGTGCCAGCAGTTACCAGGGGGCTAAGGGC.

A word on this clone: The CDR3 end lies 3 residues beyond the end of the read and is filled in from the germline J gene. The rearrangement joins TRBV5-1 to TRBJ2-3; 9 bases agree with TRBD2. CDR3 length: 18 amino acids. Trimming at V came to 2 bases and at J to 2 bases, leaving 12 bases not matched to a gene. Germline V gene lookup returns CDR1 SGHRS and CDR2 YFSETQ. The covered CDR3 bases are TGCGCCAGCAGCTTTCTAGCGGGGCCAGCATTTAACACAGATACG. Amino acid sequence: CASSFLAGPAFNTDT. The whole CDR3 protein is CASSFLAGPAFNTDTQYF. The entire variable domain, with the rest obtained from reference TRBV5-1 and TRBJ2-3, is as follows: KAGVTQTPRYLIKTRGQQVTLSCSPISGHRSVSWYQQTPGQGLQFLFEYFSETQRNKGNFPGRFSGRQFSNSRSEMNVSTLELGDSALYLCASSFLAGPAFNTDTQYFGPGTRLTVL.

As to this clone: From the germline J gene comes the end of the CDR3, since the read stops 3 residues before it. The V and J genes are TRBV11-2 and TRBJ1-2; possibly TRBD1 for D (5 bases). In germline, CDR1 is SGHAT, CDR2 FQNNGV. Trimming took 5 bases from V and 4 from J, leaving 11 bases between them. This CDR3 has 13 residues. The DNA read from the CDR3 is TGTGCCAGCAGCCGCAGGGAATCCTATGGC. As protein: CASSRRESYG. The whole CDR3 reads CASSRRESYGYTF.

To note about this clone: Read data end 3 residues before the CDR3 end; the end is taken from the germline J gene. The rearrangement joins TRBV11-3 to TRBJ2-5, with 8 bases identical to TRBD1. The CDR3 consists of 15 residues. V lost 7 bases to trimming and J lost 5 bases; unmatched junction nucleotides: 12. Germline CDR1 reads SGHNT; CDR2 reads YENEEA. The sequenced part of the CDR3 DNA is TGTGCCAGCACCATGACCCGGGACAGGAGGGAGACC. This gives the protein CASTMTRDRRET. The entire CDR3 sequence reads CASTMTRDRRETQYF.

The sequenced part of the CDR3 DNA is TGTGCCAGCAGTCAAACAGGGGCGGGTAACTATGGC. Translation: CASSQTGAGNYG. The CDR3, in full, reads CASSQTGAGNYGYTF. This chain connects TRBV12-3 or TRBV12-4 to TRBJ1-2; TRBD1 agrees at 7 bases. The observed sequence ends 3 residues before the CDR3 terminus, with the missing tail filled in from the germline J gene. CDR3 length: 15 residues. V lost 5 bases and J lost 1; bases outside the gene matches: 7.

Turning to this clone: The read terminates 3 residues before the CDR3 end, so the remaining end is supplied by the germline J gene. The chain employs TRBV10-2 and TRBJ2-7, with a possible D match to TRBD1 (5 bases). This CDR3 has 14 residues. Trimming took 0 bases from V and 3 from J, leaving 9 bases between them. From germline, CDR1 is WSHSY and CDR2 SAAADI. The CDR3 sequence: CASSESGQHYEQYF. The CDR3 DNA, read in part, is TGCGCCAGCAGTGAGTCGGGGCAGCACTACGAG.

Details on this clone: The read gets to within 3 residues of the CDR3 end, and the germline J gene fills in the rest. This rearrangement joins TRBV14 to TRBJ2-3, with D possibly TRBD2 on 6 matching bases. CDR1 SGHDN and CDR2 FVKESK come from the germline V gene. This CDR3 region has 15 residues. Trimming cost V 5 bases and J 4 bases, with 16 bases left between them. The chain's CDR3 is CASSEGGAIADTQYF. The part of the CDR3 DNA that was read is TGTGCCAGCAGCGAAGGAGGGGCGATCGCAGATACG.

The DNA read from the CDR3 is TGCAGTGCAAGCAAGGACAGGGTCTATGGC. Protein sequence: CSASKDRVYG. The entire CDR3 protein is CSASKDRVYGYTF. J is TRBJ1-2 and V is TRBV20-1; 8 positions agree with TRBD1. The CDR3 extends 3 residues past the end of the read, so its final part is completed from the germline J gene. The ends lost 6 bases at V and 4 bases at J; junction bases unmatched: 7. This CDR3 is built from 13 residues. Germline V lookup: CDR1 DFQATT, CDR2 SNEGSKA (reference sequence).

Points on this clone: The CDR3 end falls 3 residues outside the read, so it is completed with the germline J gene. This chain joins TRBV20-1 and TRBJ1-4, with 7 bases lining up with TRBD1. Germline values: CDR1 DFQATT, CDR2 SNEGSKA (reference sequence). CDR3 length: 13 amino acids. V lost 4 bases to trimming and J lost 8 bases; unmatched junction nucleotides: 7. Incomplete CDR3 DNA: TGCAGTGCTATACCGGGACAGTACGAAAAA. This encodes CSAIPGQYEK. The full CDR3 protein reads CSAIPGQYEKLFF.

As to this clone: The CDR3 end falls 3 residues outside the read, so it is completed with the germline J gene. V gene TRBV7-2 combines with J gene TRBJ2-1, with a possible D match to TRBD2 (7 bases). The germline V and J ends were trimmed by 2 bases and 9 bases, with 11 bases remaining between them. Germline CDR1 and CDR2: SGHTA and FQGNSA. The CDR3 is 13 residues long. CDR3 region: CASSLPGGFEQFF. CDR3 DNA (partial): TGTGCCAGCAGCTTACCGGGGGGCTTTGAG.

About this clone itself: The read ends 3 residues shy of where the CDR3 ends; the end is completed using the germline J gene. This chain joins TRBV6-4 and TRBJ2-1, with D possibly matching TRBD1 (6 bases). With 3 bases removed from V and 7 bases from J, the gap between germline ends came to 16 bases. The CDR3 runs 15 residues. Per the germline V gene, CDR1 is MRHNA and CDR2 is SNTAGT. The CDR3 DNA, read in part, is TGTGCCAGCAGTGAACAGGGTTCCCCCACTAATGAG. Its translation: CASSEQGSPTNE. The entire CDR3 is CASSEQGSPTNEQFF.